This T cell receptor beta chain was sequenced for a study of long-term antiretroviral therapy in people with HIV. The authors ran the immunoSEQ assay, v3.0, at survey level. TCRdb keeps only in-frame clones here, not all; method: immunoSEQ multiplex PCR. The table includes about 29,000 clones, roughly 78% detected once. Trimming cost V 5 bases and J 4 bases; bases outside gene matches: 8. The CDR3 extends over 15 amino acids. The germline CDR1 and CDR2 sequences are LNHDA and SQIVND (reference sequence). On this clone: Its antigen is as yet unknown.

Study results and caveats: Post-ART samples showed increased diversity that remained below transplant donor control levels.

The chain links TRBV19 to TRBJ1-2, with TRBD1 matching 9 bases. Sequencing used unsorted PBMCs, obtained 1.5 years before starting antiretroviral therapy. This TCR came from a man aged 18 to 29 with HIV. CDR3 nucleotide sequence: TGTGCCAGTAGTCTCCCGGGACAGGGATCCTATGGCTACACCTTC. It yields the protein CASSLPGQGSYGYTF.